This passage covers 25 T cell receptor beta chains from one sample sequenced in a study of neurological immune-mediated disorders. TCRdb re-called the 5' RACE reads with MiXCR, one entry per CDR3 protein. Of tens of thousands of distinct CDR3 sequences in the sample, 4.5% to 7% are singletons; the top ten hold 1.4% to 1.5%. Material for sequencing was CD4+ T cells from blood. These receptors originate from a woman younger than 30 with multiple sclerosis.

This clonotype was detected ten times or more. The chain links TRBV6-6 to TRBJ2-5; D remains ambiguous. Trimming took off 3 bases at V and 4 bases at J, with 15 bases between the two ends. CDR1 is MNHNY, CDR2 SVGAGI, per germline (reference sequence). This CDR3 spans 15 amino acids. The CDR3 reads CASSYLGQSTETQYF. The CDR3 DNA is TGTGCCAGCAGTTATTTAGGCCAATCAACAGAGACCCAGTACTTC.

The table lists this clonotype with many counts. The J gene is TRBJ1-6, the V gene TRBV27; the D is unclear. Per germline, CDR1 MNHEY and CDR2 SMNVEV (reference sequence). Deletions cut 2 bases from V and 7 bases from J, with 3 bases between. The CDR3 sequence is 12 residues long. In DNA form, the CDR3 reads TGTGCCAGCAGTTTAGGGAATTCACCCCTCCACTTT. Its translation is CASSLGNSPLHF.

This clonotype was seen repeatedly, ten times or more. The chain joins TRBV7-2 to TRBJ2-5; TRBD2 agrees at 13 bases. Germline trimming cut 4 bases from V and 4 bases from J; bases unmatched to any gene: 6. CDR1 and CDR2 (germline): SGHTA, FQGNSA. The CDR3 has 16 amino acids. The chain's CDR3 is CASSSPGLAGTETQYF. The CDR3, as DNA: TGTGCCAGCAGCTCTCCGGGACTAGCGGGGACAGAGACCCAGTACTTC.

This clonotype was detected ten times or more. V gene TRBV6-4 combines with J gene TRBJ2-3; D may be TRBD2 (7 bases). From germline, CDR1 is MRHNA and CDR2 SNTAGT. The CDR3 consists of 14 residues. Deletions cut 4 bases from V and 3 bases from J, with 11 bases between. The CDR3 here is CASSVGGPTDTQYF. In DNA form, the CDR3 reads TGTGCCAGCAGTGTGGGGGGGCCGACAGATACGCAGTATTTT.

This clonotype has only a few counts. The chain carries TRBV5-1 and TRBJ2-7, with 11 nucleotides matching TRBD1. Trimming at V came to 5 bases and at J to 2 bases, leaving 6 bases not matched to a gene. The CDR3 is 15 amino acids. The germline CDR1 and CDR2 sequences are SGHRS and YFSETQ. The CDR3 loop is CASSAGTGGPYEQYV. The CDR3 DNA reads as TGCGCCAGCAGTGCCGGGACAGGGGGTCCCTACGAGCAGTACGTC.

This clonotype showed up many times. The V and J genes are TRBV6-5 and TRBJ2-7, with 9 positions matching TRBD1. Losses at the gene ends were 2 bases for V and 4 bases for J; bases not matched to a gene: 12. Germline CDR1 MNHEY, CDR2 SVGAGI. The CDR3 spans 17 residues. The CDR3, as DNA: TGTGCCAGCAGTTACCCGATGAGGGGACAGGGTTCATACGAGCAGTACGTC. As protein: CASSYPMRGQGSYEQYV.

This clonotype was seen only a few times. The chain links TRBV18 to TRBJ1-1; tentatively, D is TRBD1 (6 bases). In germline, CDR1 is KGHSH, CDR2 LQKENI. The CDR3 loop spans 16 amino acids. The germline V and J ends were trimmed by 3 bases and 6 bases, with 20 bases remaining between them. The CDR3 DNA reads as TGTGCCAGCTCACCCCCCGGCGCGGGGGCTGTGGCTGAAGCTTTCTTT. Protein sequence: CASSPPGAGAVAEAFF.

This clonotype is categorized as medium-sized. The CDR3 nucleotides are TGTGCCACCAGCATGGGAGTGGCCTTGGGTGAGCAGTTCTTC. Translating gives CATSMGVALGEQFF. The chain employs TRBV15 and TRBJ2-1; tentatively, D is TRBD2 (5 bases). V shed 4 bases and J shed 9 bases, with 16 bases lying between them. Germline loops: CDR1 LNHNV, CDR2 YYDKDF (reference sequence). The CDR3 runs to 14 residues.

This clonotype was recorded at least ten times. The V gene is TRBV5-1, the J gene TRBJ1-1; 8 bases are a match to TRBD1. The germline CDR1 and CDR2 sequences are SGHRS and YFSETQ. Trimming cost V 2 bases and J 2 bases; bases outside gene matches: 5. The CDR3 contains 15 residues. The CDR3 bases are TGCGCCAGCAGCTTAATGGACAGGGCTAACACTGAAGCTTTCTTT. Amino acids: CASSLMDRANTEAFF.

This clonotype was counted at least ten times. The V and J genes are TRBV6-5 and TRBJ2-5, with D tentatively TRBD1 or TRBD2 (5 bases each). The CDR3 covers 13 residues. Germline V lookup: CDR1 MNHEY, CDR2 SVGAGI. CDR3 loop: CPLPGRPQETQYF. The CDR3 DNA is TGTCCACTCCCGGGACGGCCCCAAGAGACCCAGTACTTC.

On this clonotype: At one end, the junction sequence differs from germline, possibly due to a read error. CDR3 sequence reads: CASSSGQNQPQHF. Written as DNA, the CDR3 is TGCGCCAGCAGTTCGGGCCAAAATCAGCCACAGCATTTT. This sequence joins TRBV5-1 and TRBJ1-5; D not resolved. Germline V gene lookup returns CDR1 SGHRS and CDR2 YFSETQ. The CDR3 runs 13 residues.

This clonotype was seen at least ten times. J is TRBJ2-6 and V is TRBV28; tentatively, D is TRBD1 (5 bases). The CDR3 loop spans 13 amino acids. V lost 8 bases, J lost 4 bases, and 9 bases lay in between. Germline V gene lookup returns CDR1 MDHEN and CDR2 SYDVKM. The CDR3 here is CASGRQGANVLTF. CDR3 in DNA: TGTGCCAGCGGACGACAGGGGGCCAACGTCCTGACTTTC.

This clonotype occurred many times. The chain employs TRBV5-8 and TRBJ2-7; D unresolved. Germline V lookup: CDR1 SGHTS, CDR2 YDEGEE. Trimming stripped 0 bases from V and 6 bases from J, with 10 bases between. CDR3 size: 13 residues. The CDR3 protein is CASSLDKWSEQYV. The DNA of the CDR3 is TGTGCCAGCAGCTTGGATAAGTGGAGCGAGCAGTACGTC.

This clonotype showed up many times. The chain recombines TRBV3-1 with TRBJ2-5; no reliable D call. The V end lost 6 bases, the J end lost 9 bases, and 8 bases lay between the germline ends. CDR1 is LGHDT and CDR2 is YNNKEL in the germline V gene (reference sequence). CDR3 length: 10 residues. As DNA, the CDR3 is TGTGCCAGCAGTCTCCGGGCCCAGTACTTC. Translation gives CASSLRAQYF.

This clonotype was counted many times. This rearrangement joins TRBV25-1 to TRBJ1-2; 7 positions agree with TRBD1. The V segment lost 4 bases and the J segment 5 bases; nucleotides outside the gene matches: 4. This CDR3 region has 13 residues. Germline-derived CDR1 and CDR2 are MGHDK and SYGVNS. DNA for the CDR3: TGTGCCAGCAGTGGACAGGGAGGTTATGGCTACACCTTC. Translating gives CASSGQGGYGYTF.

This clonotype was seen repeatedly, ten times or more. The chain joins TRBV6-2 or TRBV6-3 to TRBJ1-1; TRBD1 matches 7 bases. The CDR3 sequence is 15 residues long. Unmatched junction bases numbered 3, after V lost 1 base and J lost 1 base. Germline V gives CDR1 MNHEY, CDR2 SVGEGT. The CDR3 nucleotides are TGTGCCAGCAGTTACTTTTACAGGGGGAACACTGAAGCTTTCTTT. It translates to CASSYFYRGNTEAFF.

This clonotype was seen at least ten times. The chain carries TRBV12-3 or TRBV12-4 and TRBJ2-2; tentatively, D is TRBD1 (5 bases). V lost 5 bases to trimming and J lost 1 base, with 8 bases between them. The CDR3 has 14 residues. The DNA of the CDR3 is TGTGCCAGCAGTCCTGGACAGAACACCGGGGAGCTGTTTTTT. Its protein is CASSPGQNTGELFF.

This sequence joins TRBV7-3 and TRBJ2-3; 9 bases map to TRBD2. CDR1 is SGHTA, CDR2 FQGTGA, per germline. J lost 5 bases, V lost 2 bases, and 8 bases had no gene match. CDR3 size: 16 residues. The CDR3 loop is CASSLSSSGGLDTQYF. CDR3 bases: TGTGCCAGCAGCTTATCTTCCAGCGGGGGGCTAGATACGCAGTATTTT.

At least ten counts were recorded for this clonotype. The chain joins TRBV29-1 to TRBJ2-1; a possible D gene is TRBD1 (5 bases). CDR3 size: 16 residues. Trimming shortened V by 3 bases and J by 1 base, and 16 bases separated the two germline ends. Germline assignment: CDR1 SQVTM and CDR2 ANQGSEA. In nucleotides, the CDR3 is TGCAGCGTTGAGTGGGCAGGGCGGATGTCCTACAATGAGCAGTTCTTC. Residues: CSVEWAGRMSYNEQFF.

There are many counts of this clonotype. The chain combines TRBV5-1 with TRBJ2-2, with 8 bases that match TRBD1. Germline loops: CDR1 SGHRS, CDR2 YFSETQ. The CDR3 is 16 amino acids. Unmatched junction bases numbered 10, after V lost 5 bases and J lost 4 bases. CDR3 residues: CASSKRTGGSTGELFF. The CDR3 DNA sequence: TGCGCCAGCAGTAAGCGAACAGGGGGGAGCACCGGGGAGCTGTTTTTT.

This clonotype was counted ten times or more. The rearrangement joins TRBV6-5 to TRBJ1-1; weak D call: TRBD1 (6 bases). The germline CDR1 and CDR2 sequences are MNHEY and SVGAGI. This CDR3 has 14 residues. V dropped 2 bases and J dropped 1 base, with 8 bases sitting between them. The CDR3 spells CASSYHRANTEAFF. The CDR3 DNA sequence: TGTGCCAGCAGTTACCACAGGGCGAACACTGAAGCTTTCTTT.

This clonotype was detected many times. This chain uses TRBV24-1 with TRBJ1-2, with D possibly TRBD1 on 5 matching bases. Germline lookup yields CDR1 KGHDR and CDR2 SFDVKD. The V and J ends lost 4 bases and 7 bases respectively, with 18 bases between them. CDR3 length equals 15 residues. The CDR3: CATSDPKRTRGGYTF. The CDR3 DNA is TGTGCCACCAGTGACCCGAAGAGGACAAGAGGTGGCTACACCTTC.

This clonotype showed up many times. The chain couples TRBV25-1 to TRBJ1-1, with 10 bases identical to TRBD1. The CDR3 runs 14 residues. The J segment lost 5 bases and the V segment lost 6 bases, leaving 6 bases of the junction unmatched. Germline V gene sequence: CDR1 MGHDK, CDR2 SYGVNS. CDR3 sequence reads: CASRETGGRTEAFF. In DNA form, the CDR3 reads TGTGCCAGCAGGGAGACAGGGGGCAGGACTGAAGCTTTCTTT.

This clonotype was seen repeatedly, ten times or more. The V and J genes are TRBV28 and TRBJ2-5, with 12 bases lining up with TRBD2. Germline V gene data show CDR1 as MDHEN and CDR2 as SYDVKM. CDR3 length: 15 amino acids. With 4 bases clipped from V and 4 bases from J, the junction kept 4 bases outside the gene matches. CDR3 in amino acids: CASSSLAGGPETQYF. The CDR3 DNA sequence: TGTGCCAGCAGTTCCCTAGCGGGGGGGCCAGAGACCCAGTACTTC.

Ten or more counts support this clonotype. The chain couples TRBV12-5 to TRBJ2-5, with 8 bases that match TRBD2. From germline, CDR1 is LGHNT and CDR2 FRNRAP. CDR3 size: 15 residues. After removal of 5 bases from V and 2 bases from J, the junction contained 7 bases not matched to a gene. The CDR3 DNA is TGTGCTAGTGGTAAAACGACGGGGGGGCAAGAGACCCAGTACTTC. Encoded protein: CASGKTTGGQETQYF. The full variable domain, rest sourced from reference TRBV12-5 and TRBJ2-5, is DARVTQTPRHKVTEMGQEVTMRCQPILGHNTVFWYRQTMMQGLELLAYFRNRAPLDDSGMPKDRFSAEMPDATLATLKIQPSEPRDSAVYFCASGKTTGGQETQYFGPGTRLLVL.